The 26 T cell receptor beta chains given below trace back to one sample, sequenced in a study of shared clonotypes between healthy human individuals (TCRdb year 2020). The method behind the library was the immunoSEQ multiplex PCR assay. TCRdb stores this immuneACCESS table with in-frame sequences only. Part of the clones is absent; in the studies checked, under half of the shortfall reflects unresolved V genes, and no reason is known for the rest. For this sample the table gives 2 million to 2.5 million clones, of which almost 96% were detected only once. The ten largest clones add up to approximately 0.13% of the sample. Specimen: naive CD4+ T cells sorted from blood. The intended sense of this specimen's cell subset or site label: CD45RA+ positively selected. The receptor set was obtained from a man in his late teens or twenties in good health.

V and J are TRBV29-1 and TRBJ1-2; D is ambiguous. This CDR3 contains 11 residues. Deletions cut 3 bases from V and 5 bases from J, with 7 bases between. Per germline, CDR1 SQVTM and CDR2 ANQGSEA. CDR3 protein: CSVDYGYGYTF. For the CDR3, the DNA is TGCAGCGTTGACTACGGGTATGGCTACACCTTC.

The V call is TRBV7-2, the J call TRBJ2-1; weak D call: TRBD2 (6 bases). The CDR3 contains 14 residues. Germline V gives CDR1 SGHTA, CDR2 FQGNSA. Trimming pared 2 bases from V and 10 bases from J, leaving 15 bases between. CDR3 loop: CASSLTSSSKEQFF. DNA of the CDR3: TGTGCCAGCAGCTTAACTAGCTCCTCTAAGGAGCAGTTCTTC.

The rearrangement links TRBV18 to TRBJ1-1, with D perhaps TRBD1 (6 bases). Germline V gene sequence: CDR1 KGHSH, CDR2 LQKENI. Trimming removed 2 bases at V and 5 bases at J, with 12 bases between. The length of the CDR3 is 14 residues. In nucleotides, the CDR3 is TGTGCCAGCTCACCAGATACAGGGCTTACTGAAGCTTTCTTT. Residues: CASSPDTGLTEAFF.

A remark on this clone: In the same sample, other DNA sequences code for this CDR3. The chain links TRBV5-1 to TRBJ2-2, with D possibly matching TRBD1 (5 bases). V was shortened by 0 bases and J by 4 bases, with 7 bases between the two germline ends. The CDR3 consists of 14 residues. Germline V gene data show CDR1 as SGHRS and CDR2 as YFSETQ. The CDR3 region has the DNA TGCGCCAGCAGCTTGGGACAGCGCACCGGGGAGCTGTTTTTT. Amino acid sequence: CASSLGQRTGELFF.

The sample holds one count of this clone. The chain uses TRBV11-1 and TRBJ2-1; D is undetermined. In germline, CDR1 is SGHAT, CDR2 FQDESV (reference sequence). The CDR3 runs 13 residues. With 5 bases removed from V and 2 bases from J, the gap between germline ends came to 7 bases. This CDR3 is CASSQRPYNEQFF. The CDR3 coding sequence is TGTGCCAGCAGCCAACGACCCTACAATGAGCAGTTCTTC. Supplemented by reference TRBV11-1 and TRBJ2-1, the full variable domain reads EAEVAQSPRYKITEKSQAVAFWCDPISGHATLYWYRQILGQGPELLVQFQDESVVDDSQLPKDRFSAERLKGVDSTLKIQPAELGDSAMYLCASSQRPYNEQFFGPGTRLTVL.

This clone was recorded once. The chain has TRBV27 and TRBJ2-5; no firm D call. V gave up 4 bases and J gave up 10 bases, with 16 bases separating them. The CDR3 has 13 amino acids. Germline V gene data show CDR1 as MNHEY and CDR2 as SMNVEV (reference sequence). The CDR3 DNA reads TGTGCCAGCAGTTCAACGACCCGGATGAGCCAGTACTTC. Its protein product is CASSSTTRMSQYF.

The chain couples TRBV13 to TRBJ2-6, with D uncertain. CDR3 length equals 17 residues. V gave up 3 bases and J gave up 9 bases, with 21 bases separating them. Germline V CDR1 and CDR2: PRHDT, FYEKMQ (reference sequence). The CDR3 spells CASSFRQSPTLGNVLTF. CDR3 bases: TGTGCCAGCAGCTTTCGGCAGTCCCCTACCCTGGGCAACGTCCTGACTTTC.

The genes are TRBV5-1 and TRBJ1-1; D unclear. Per the germline V gene, CDR1 is SGHRS and CDR2 is YFSETQ. Trimming left V 1 base short and J 4 bases short, with 11 bases between. The CDR3 has 14 amino acids. CDR3: CASSLSSWGTEAFF. CDR3 coding DNA: TGCGCCAGCAGCTTGTCGAGCTGGGGCACTGAAGCTTTCTTT.

Of note for this clone: Other DNA sequences in the sample encode the same CDR3. V gene TRBV6-1 combines with J gene TRBJ1-4; 8 nucleotides agree with TRBD1. This CDR3 region has 15 residues. V was clipped by 3 bases and J by 8 bases; unmatched bases: 8. Germline lookup yields CDR1 MNHNS and CDR2 SASEGT. The CDR3 loop reads CASSDLGTGNEKLFF. The CDR3 DNA sequence: TGTGCCAGCAGTGATTTGGGGACAGGAAACGAAAAACTGTTTTTT.

The chain uses TRBV5-1 and TRBJ1-2; TRBD1 agrees at 7 bases. CDR3 size: 14 residues. Unmatched junction bases numbered 9, after V lost 2 bases and J lost 8 bases. Per the germline V gene, CDR1 is SGHRS and CDR2 is YFSETQ. CDR3 loop: CASSFTPQGGGYTF. CDR3 sequence (DNA): TGCGCCAGCAGCTTTACCCCCCAGGGGGGAGGCTACACCTTC.

The rearrangement joins TRBV29-1 to TRBJ1-1; D uncertain. Trimming took 4 bases from V and 7 from J, leaving 13 bases between them. The CDR3 totals 12 residues. Per the germline V gene, CDR1 is SQVTM and CDR2 is ANQGSEA. CDR3 sequence (DNA): TGCAGCGTTGTTTGGGGTTCGGTTGAAGCTTTCTTT. This sequence encodes CSVVWGSVEAFF. Using reference TRBV29-1 and TRBJ1-1 for the parts outside the CDR3, the full variable domain is SAVISQKPSRDICQRGTSLTIQCQVDSQVTMMFWYRQQPGQSLTLIATANQGSEATYESGFVIDKFPISRPNLTFSTLTVSNMSPEDSSIYLCSVVWGSVEAFFGQGTRLTVV.

This sequence joins TRBV5-1 and TRBJ1-2; no definite D call. This CDR3 comprises 15 residues. The ends were cut back, 3 bases at V and 4 bases at J, with 16 bases in the middle. Germline V lookup: CDR1 SGHRS, CDR2 YFSETQ. The CDR3 reads CASSSGLLGGYGYTF. DNA for the CDR3: TGCGCCAGCAGCTCCGGACTACTTGGTGGCTATGGCTACACCTTC.

Comments on this clone: The same CDR3 is also encoded by other DNA sequences in this sample. This sequence joins TRBV5-1 and TRBJ1-2; D remains ambiguous. The CDR3 has 14 amino acids. Trimming stripped 0 bases from V and 2 bases from J, with 8 bases between. Germline V gene data show CDR1 as SGHRS and CDR2 as YFSETQ. This CDR3 reads CASSLADGNYGYTF. CDR3 DNA: TGCGCCAGCAGCTTGGCCGACGGCAACTATGGCTACACCTTC. Full variable domain (outside the CDR3, taken from reference TRBV5-1 and TRBJ1-2): KAGVTQTPRYLIKTRGQQVTLSCSPISGHRSVSWYQQTPGQGLQFLFEYFSETQRNKGNFPGRFSGRQFSNSRSEMNVSTLELGDSALYLCASSLADGNYGYTFGSGTRLTVV.

V gene TRBV27 combines with J gene TRBJ1-1; D is ambiguous. The ends were cut back, 0 bases at V and 0 bases at J, with 8 bases in the middle. CDR3 length equals 15 residues. Germline values: CDR1 MNHEY, CDR2 SMNVEV (reference sequence). CDR3 sequence reads: CASSLSAVMNTEAFF. As DNA, the CDR3 is TGTGCCAGCAGTTTATCCGCAGTAATGAACACTGAAGCTTTCTTT.

As for this clone: The sample carries other DNA sequences with the same CDR3. The chain has TRBV2 and TRBJ1-2; D call uncertain. The V gene lost 4 bases and the J gene lost 3 bases, with 3 bases spanning the gap. This CDR3 has 11 amino acids. Germline V gives CDR1 SNHLY, CDR2 FYNNEI. The CDR3 DNA sequence: TGTGCCAGCAGTGTGGACTATGGCTACACCTTC. Encoded protein: CASSVDYGYTF.

The V gene is TRBV2, the J gene TRBJ1-4; 9 nucleotides match TRBD1. Unmatched junction bases numbered 6, after V lost 5 bases and J lost 8 bases. Germline V lookup: CDR1 SNHLY, CDR2 FYNNEI. The length of the CDR3 is 14 residues. The CDR3 reads CASSPDRGREKLFF. CDR3 in DNA: TGTGCCAGCAGTCCCGACAGGGGGAGAGAAAAACTGTTTTTT. The variable domain in full, completed from reference TRBV2 and TRBJ1-4, reads EPEVTQTPSHQVTQMGQEVILRCVPISNHLYFYWYRQILGQKVEFLVSFYNNEISEKSEIFDDQFSVERPDGSNFTLKIRSTKLEDSAMYFCASSPDRGREKLFFGSGTQLSVL.

This clone was detected once. The sample holds other DNA sequences that translate to the same CDR3. The chain couples TRBV18 to TRBJ2-1; 10 nucleotides agree with TRBD2. The germline V gene encodes CDR1 KGHSH and CDR2 LQKENI. CDR3 length: 14 residues. V gave up 3 bases and J gave up 7 bases; unmatched junction bases: 3. In DNA form, the CDR3 reads TGTGCCAGCTCACCCCCGGGACTAGCGAATGAGCAGTTCTTC. It translates to CASSPPGLANEQFF. The entire variable domain, with the rest obtained from reference TRBV18 and TRBJ2-1, is as follows: NAGVMQNPRHLVRRRGQEARLRCSPMKGHSHVYWYRQLPEEGLKFMVYLQKENIIDESGMPKERFSAEFPKEGPSILRIQQVVRGDSAAYFCASSPPGLANEQFFGPGTRLTVL.

This rearrangement joins TRBV4-3 to TRBJ2-7; 7 bases are a match to TRBD1. The CDR3 length is 16 residues. Germline CDR1 reads LGHNA; CDR2 reads YSLEER. Germline trimming cut 0 bases from V and 2 bases from J; bases unmatched to any gene: 7. CDR3 nucleotides: TGCGCCAGCAGCCAAGAGTCGGACAGGCCCCCCTACGAGCAGTACTTC. Residues: CASSQESDRPPYEQYF.

The chain is built from TRBV7-2 and TRBJ2-1, with 7 positions matching TRBD2. The CDR3 sequence is 14 residues long. Germline V gene sequence: CDR1 SGHTA, CDR2 FQGNSA. With V trimmed by 6 bases and J by 5 bases, 7 bases remained unmatched. Here the CDR3 DNA reads TGTGCCAGCAGGCCAGCGGGAATGAACAATGAGCAGTTCTTC. Encoded protein: CASRPAGMNNEQFF. Full variable domain (missing parts from reference TRBV7-2 and TRBJ2-1): GAGVSQSPSNKVTEKGKDVELRCDPISGHTALYWYRQSLGQGLEFLIYFQGNSAPDKSGLPSDRFSAERTGGSVSTLTIQRTQQEDSAVYLCASRPAGMNNEQFFGPGTRLTVL.

This chain connects TRBV18 to TRBJ1-4; 8 positions agree with TRBD1. Germline V CDR1 and CDR2: KGHSH, LQKENI. The CDR3 is made up of 15 amino acids. The V and J ends lost 2 bases and 4 bases, in that order; junction bases with no gene match: 3. CDR3 sequence reads: CASSPRGQVNEKLFF. Written as DNA, the CDR3 is TGTGCCAGCTCACCAAGGGGACAGGTTAATGAAAAACTGTTTTTT.

The chain is built from TRBV18 and TRBJ1-3, with unresolved D. CDR1 is KGHSH and CDR2 is LQKENI in the germline V gene. With 2 bases removed from V and 0 bases from J, the gap between germline ends came to 8 bases. The CDR3 is made up of 15 amino acids. CDR3 DNA: TGTGCCAGCTCACCAAACGAAGCCTCTGGAAACACCATATATTTT. Amino acid sequence: CASSPNEASGNTIYF.

The chain recombines TRBV5-4 with TRBJ2-2; 11 bases match TRBD2. The trim removed 4 bases at V and 0 bases at J, leaving 2 bases unmatched. Germline assignment: CDR1 SGHNT and CDR2 YYREEE (reference sequence). CDR3 length: 16 residues. CDR3 bases: TGTGCCAGCAGCGGGGGACTAGCGGCGAACACCGGGGAGCTGTTTTTT. Protein sequence: CASSGGLAANTGELFF.

The genes are TRBV5-4 and TRBJ1-1; TRBD1 matches 8 bases. V lost 5 bases and J lost 3; bases outside the gene matches: 6. The germline gives CDR1 SGHNT, CDR2 YYREEE (reference sequence). This CDR3 contains 14 residues. This CDR3 reads CASRVGQGYTEAFF. Written as DNA, the CDR3 is TGTGCCAGCAGGGTCGGACAGGGTTACACTGAAGCTTTCTTT.

J is TRBJ2-7 and V is TRBV4-3; the match to TRBD1 covers 7 bases. V shed 4 bases, J shed 2 bases, and the junction held 8 bases outside the gene matches. The length of the CDR3 is 15 residues. The germline V gene has CDR1 LGHNA and CDR2 YSLEER. The CDR3 loop is CASSLYRGPPYEQYF. CDR3 nucleotides: TGCGCCAGCAGCCTTTACAGGGGTCCGCCCTACGAGCAGTACTTC.

The chain has TRBV10-3 and TRBJ2-7; TRBD2 might be the D (7 bases). With 3 bases removed from V and 2 bases from J, the gap between germline ends came to 14 bases. This CDR3 has 15 residues. Germline values: CDR1 ENHRY, CDR2 SYGVKD. CDR3 coding DNA: TGTGCCATCAGTGATTGGGGGGGGCCCCCCTACGAGCAGTACTTC. Translated: CAISDWGGPPYEQYF.

The chain links TRBV10-3 to TRBJ2-7; TRBD1 matches at 11 bases. J lost 3 bases, V lost 0 bases, and 1 base had no gene match. Germline lookup yields CDR1 ENHRY and CDR2 SYGVKD. The CDR3 consists of 15 residues. Written as DNA, the CDR3 is TGTGCCATCAGTGAGTCGGGACAGGGGGGCTACGAGCAGTACTTC. Protein sequence: CAISESGQGGYEQYF.